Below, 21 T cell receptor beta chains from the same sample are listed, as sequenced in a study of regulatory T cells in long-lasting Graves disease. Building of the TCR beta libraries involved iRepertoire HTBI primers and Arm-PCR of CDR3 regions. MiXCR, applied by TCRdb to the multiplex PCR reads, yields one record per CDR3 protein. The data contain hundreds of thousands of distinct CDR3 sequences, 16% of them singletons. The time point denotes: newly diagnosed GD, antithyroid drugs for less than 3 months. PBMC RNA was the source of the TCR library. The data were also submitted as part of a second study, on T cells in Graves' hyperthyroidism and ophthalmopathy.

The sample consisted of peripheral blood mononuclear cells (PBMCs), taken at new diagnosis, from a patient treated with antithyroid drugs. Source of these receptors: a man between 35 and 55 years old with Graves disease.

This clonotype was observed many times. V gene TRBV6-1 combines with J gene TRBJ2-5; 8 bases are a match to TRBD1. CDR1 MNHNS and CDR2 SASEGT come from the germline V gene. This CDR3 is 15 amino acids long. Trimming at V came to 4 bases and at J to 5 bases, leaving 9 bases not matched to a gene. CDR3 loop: CASSGVQGAPETQYF. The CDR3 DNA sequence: TGTGCCAGCAGTGGTGTTCAGGGGGCACCCGAGACCCAGTACTTC.

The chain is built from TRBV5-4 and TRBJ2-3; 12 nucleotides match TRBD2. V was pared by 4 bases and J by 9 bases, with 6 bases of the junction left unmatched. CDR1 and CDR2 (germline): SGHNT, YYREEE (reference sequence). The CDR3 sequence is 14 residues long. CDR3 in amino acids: CASSPRTSGNTQYF. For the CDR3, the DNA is TGTGCCAGCAGCCCCCGGACTAGCGGGAACACGCAGTATTTT.

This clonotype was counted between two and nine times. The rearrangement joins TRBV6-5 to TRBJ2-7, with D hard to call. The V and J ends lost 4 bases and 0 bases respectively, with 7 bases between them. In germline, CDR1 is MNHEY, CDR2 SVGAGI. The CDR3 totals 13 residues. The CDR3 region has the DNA TGTGCCAGCAGTTTCGGGTACTCCTACGAGCAGTACTTC. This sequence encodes CASSFGYSYEQYF.

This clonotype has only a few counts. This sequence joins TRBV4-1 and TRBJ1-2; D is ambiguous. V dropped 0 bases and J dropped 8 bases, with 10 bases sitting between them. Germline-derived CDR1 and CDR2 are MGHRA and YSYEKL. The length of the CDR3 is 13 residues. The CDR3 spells CASSQDLGYGYTF. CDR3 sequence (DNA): TGCGCCAGCAGCCAAGATCTAGGGTACGGCTACACCTTC.

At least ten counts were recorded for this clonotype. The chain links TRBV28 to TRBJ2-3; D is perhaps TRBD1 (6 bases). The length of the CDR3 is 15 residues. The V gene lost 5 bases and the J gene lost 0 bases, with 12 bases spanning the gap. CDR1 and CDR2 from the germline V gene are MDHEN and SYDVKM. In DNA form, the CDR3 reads TGTGCCAGCAGTCCGGACAGAACTAGCACAGATACGCAGTATTTT. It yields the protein CASSPDRTSTDTQYF.

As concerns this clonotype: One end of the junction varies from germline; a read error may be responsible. The CDR3 nucleotides read TGTGCCACCAGCAGACTAGGGCATACACAGTATTTT. Translation: CATSRLGHTQYF. The gene calls are TRBV15 and TRBJ2-3; D is unclear. Germline values: CDR1 LNHNV, CDR2 YYDKDF (reference sequence). CDR3 length equals 12 residues.

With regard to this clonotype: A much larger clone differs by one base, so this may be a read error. CDR3 bases: TGTGCCGGTATCGGACAAGGGGAGACCCAGTACTTC. It is translated as CAGIGQGETQYF. The chain recombines TRBV2 with TRBJ2-5, with D possibly being TRBD1 (5 bases). Germline V gene lookup returns CDR1 SNHLY and CDR2 FYNNEI. Trimming removed 11 bases from V and 5 bases from J, with 15 bases in between. This CDR3 has 12 amino acids.

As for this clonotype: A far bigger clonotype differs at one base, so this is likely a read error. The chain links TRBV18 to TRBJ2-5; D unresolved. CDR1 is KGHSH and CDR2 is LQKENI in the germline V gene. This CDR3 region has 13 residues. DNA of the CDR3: TGTGCCAGCTCACCACAGGTAAACAATGAGCAGCTCTTC. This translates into CASSPQVNNEQLF.

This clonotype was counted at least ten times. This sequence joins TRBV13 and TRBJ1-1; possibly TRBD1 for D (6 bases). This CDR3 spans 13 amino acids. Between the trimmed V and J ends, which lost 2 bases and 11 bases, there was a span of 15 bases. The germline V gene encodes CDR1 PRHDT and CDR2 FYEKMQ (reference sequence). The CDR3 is CASSLPQAGVAFF. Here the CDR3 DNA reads TGTGCCAGCAGCTTACCACAGGCAGGGGTGGCTTTCTTT.

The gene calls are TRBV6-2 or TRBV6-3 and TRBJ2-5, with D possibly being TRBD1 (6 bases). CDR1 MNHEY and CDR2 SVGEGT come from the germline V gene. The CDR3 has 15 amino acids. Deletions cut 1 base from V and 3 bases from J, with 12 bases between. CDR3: CASSYWTAGKETQYF. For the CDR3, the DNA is TGTGCCAGCAGTTACTGGACAGCTGGAAAAGAGACCCAGTACTTC.

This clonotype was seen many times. The CDR3 reads CASSSGGTGVEKLFF. CDR3 DNA sequence: TGTGCCAGCAGTTCGGGCGGGACAGGGGTCGAAAAACTGTTTTTT. The chain employs TRBV12-3 or TRBV12-4 and TRBJ1-4; 10 positions agree with TRBD1. The CDR3 spans 15 residues. V was pared by 4 bases and J by 8 bases, with 7 bases of the junction left unmatched.

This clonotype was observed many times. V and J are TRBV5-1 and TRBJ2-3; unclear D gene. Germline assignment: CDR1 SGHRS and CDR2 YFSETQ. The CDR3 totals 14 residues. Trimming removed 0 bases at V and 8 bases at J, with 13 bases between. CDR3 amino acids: CASSLEGPPSTQYF. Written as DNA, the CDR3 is TGCGCCAGCAGCTTGGAGGGCCCCCCGAGTACGCAGTATTTT.

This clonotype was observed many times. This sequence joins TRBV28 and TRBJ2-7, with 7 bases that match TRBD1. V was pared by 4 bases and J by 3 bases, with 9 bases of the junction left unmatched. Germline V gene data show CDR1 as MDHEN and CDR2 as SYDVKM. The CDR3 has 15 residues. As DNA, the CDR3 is TGTGCCAGCAGTTCTCCTGGACAGGCGTTCTACGAGCAGTACTTC. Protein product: CASSSPGQAFYEQYF.

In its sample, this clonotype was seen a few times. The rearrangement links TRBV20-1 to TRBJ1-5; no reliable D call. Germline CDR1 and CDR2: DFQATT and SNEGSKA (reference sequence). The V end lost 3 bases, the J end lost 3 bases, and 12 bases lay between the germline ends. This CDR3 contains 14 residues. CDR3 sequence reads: CSASPGRDNQPQHF. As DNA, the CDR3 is TGCAGTGCTAGCCCGGGGAGAGACAATCAGCCCCAGCATTTT.

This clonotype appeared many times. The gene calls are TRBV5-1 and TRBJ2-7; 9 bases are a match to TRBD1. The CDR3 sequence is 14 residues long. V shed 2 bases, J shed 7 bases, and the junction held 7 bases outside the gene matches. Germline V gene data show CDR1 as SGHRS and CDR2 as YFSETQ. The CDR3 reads CASSFLQGAVEQYF. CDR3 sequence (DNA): TGCGCCAGCAGCTTCCTACAGGGGGCAGTTGAGCAGTACTTC.

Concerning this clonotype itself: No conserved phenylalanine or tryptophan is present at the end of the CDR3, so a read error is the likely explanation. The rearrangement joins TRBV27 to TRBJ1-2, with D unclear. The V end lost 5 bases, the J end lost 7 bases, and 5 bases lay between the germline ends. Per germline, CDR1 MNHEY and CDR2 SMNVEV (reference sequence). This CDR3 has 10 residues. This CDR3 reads CASSRCGYTS. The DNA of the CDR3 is TGTGCCAGCAGTAGGTGTGGCTACACCTCC.

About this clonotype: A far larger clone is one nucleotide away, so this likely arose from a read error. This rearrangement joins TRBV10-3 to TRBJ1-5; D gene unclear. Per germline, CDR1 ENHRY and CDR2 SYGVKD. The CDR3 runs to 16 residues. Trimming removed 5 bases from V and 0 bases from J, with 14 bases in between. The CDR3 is CAISSAEHYSNQPQHF. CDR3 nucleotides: TGTGCCATCAGTTCCGCCGAACATTATAGCAATCAGCCCCAGCATTTT.

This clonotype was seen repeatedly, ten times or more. The CDR3 loop reads CARAADSYEQYF. The CDR3 DNA reads TGTGCCAGGGCGGCGGACAGTTACGAGCAGTACTTC. The genes are TRBV7-8 and TRBJ2-7, with D maybe TRBD1 (6 bases). The V gene's germline CDR1 is SGHVS and CDR2 FQNEAQ. V was cut by 9 bases and J by 4 bases, with 13 bases left in between. The CDR3 runs 12 residues.

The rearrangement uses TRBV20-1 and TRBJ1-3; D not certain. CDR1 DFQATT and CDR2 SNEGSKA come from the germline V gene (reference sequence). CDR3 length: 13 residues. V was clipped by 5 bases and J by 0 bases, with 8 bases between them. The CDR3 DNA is TGCAGTGCTTTAAAGGACTCTGGAAACACCATATATTTT. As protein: CSALKDSGNTIYF.

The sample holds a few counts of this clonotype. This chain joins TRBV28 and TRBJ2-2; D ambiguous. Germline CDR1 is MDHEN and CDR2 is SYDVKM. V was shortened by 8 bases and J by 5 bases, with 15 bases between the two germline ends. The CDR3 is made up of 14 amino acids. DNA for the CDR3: TGTGCCAGCGGAACCGACGCTGGGACCGGGGAGCTGTTTTTT. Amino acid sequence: CASGTDAGTGELFF.

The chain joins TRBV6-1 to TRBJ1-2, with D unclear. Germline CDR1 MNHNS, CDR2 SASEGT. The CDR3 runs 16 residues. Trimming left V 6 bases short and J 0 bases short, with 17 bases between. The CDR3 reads CASSARGDYPNYGYTF. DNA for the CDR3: TGTGCCAGCAGCGCCCGTGGAGACTACCCTAACTATGGCTACACCTTC.